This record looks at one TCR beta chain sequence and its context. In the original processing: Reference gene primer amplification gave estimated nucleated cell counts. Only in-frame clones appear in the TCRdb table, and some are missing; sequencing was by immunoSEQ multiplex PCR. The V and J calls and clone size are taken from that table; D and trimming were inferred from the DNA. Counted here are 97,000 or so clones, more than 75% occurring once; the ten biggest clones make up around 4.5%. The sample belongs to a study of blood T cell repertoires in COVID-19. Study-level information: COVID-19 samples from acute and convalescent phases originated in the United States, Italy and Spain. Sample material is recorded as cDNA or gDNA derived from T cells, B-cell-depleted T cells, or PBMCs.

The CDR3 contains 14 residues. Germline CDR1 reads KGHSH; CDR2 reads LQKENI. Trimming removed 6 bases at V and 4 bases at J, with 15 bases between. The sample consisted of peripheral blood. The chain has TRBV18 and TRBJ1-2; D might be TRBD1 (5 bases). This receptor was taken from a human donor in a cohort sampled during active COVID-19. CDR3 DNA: TGTGCCAGCTCCGATACCGGCGGGGGCTATGGCTACACCTTC. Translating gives CASSDTGGGYGYTF.